The rows below give T cell receptor beta chains drawn from one sample of a study of cytomegalovirus exposure and HLA in healthy donors. Generated by immunoSEQ multiplex PCR, the TCRdb table keeps only in-frame clones and is missing some. Counted here are fewer than 45,000 clones, roughly 90% occurring once; the ten biggest clones make up 2% to 3%. Sequences were obtained from PBMCs. The receptors originated from a woman aged 18 to 35 in good health and CMV-seronegative. Both conserved end residues are part of each CDR3. The D gene is left open where the match is weak. Where a row states a size, it is once, few, many or the class of an expanded clone; other rows omit it.

abundance	d_gene	v_gene	j_gene	CDR3aa	CDR3nt
NA	TRBD1	TRBV4-2	TRBJ1-1	CASSQPRMGQGSNTEAFF	TGTGCCAGCAGCCAACCCAGAATGGGACAGGGATCGAACACTGAAGCTTTCTTT
NA	NA	TRBV25-1	TRBJ1-6	CASSDGRRLSNSPLHF	TGTGCCAGCAGTGACGGCAGGCGCCTAAGTAATTCACCCCTCCACTTT
NA	NA	TRBV2	TRBJ1-6	CASSPDFRGSPLHF	TGTGCCAGCAGTCCGGATTTTAGGGGGTCACCCCTCCACTTT
NA	TRBD2	TRBV7-9	TRBJ2-2	CSSSLTTSGLNTGELFF	TGTTCCAGCAGCTTAACTACTAGCGGACTCAACACCGGGGAGCTGTTTTTT
NA	NA	TRBV5-1	TRBJ2-3	CASSLEGRYTDTQYF	TGCGCCAGCAGCTTGGAGGGGCGATACACAGATACGCAGTATTTT
NA	NA	TRBV28	TRBJ2-2	CASSDTGERDTGELFF	TGTGCCAGCAGTGATACAGGGGAGCGGGACACCGGGGAGCTGTTTTTT
NA	NA	TRBV7-9	TRBJ2-5	CASSLGAQGGETQYF	TGTGCCAGCAGCTTAGGGGCACAGGGCGGGGAGACCCAGTACTTC
NA	NA	TRBV5-6	TRBJ1-1	CASSLGAGASEAFF	TGTGCCAGCAGCTTGGGAGCGGGGGCATCTGAAGCTTTCTTT
NA	TRBD2	TRBV23-1	TRBJ2-1	CASKLLAGGGYNEQFF	TGCGCCAGCAAACTTTTAGCGGGAGGTGGTTACAATGAGCAGTTCTTC
NA	NA	TRBV9	TRBJ2-5	CASGDSRSGQYF	TGTGCCTCCGGGGACTCCAGGTCGGGCCAGTACTTC
NA	NA	TRBV7-6	TRBJ2-7	CASSLAKGEQYF	TGTGCCAGCAGCTTAGCGAAGGGGGAGCAGTACTTC
NA	TRBD1	TRBV7-9	TRBJ2-7	CSSSLYPPGQSSYEQYF	TGTTCCAGCAGCCTCTACCCCCCGGGACAGAGCTCCTACGAGCAGTACTTC
NA	TRBD2	TRBV7-8	TRBJ2-3	CASSLKTSGSLNTDTQYF	TGTGCCAGCAGCTTAAAGACTAGCGGATCACTCAACACAGATACGCAGTATTTT
NA	TRBD2	TRBV2	TRBJ2-3	CASSPRTSGTDTQYF	TGTGCCAGCAGTCCCCGGACTAGCGGCACAGATACGCAGTATTTT
NA	NA	TRBV21-1	TRBJ1-1	CASSNRRDSLVNTEAFF	TGTGCCAGCAGCAACCGGAGGGACAGCCTTGTGAACACTGAAGCTTTCTTT
NA	NA	TRBV5-1	TRBJ1-2	CASSLGREAQANYGYTF	TGCGCCAGCAGCTTGGGGCGGGAAGCACAGGCTAACTATGGCTACACCTTC
NA	NA	TRBV2	TRBJ1-5	CASSLGQPQHF	TGTGCCAGCAGTCTAGGTCAGCCCCAGCATTTT
NA	NA	TRBV7-9	TRBJ2-5	CSSSLVAETQYF	TGTTCCAGCAGCTTAGTAGCGGAGACCCAGTACTTC
NA	TRBD2	TRBV4-1	TRBJ2-7	CASSSATSDYYEQYF	TGCGCCAGCAGCTCCGCGACTAGCGACTACTACGAGCAGTACTTC
NA	NA	TRBV27	TRBJ2-7	CASSRRSSYEQYF	TGTGCCAGCAGTCGGCGGAGCTCCTACGAGCAGTACTTC
NA	NA	TRBV5-1	TRBJ2-6	CASSPHEGRLAGANVLTF	TGCGCCAGCAGCCCTCACGAGGGAAGATTGGCTGGGGCCAACGTCCTGACTTTC
NA	NA	TRBV1	TRBJ2-5	CTSSRRLAGGRETQYF	TGCACCAGCAGCCGTCGACTAGCGGGAGGGCGAGAGACCCAGTACTTC
NA	TRBD2	TRBV2	TRBJ2-7	CASSGRGGVSYEQYF	TGTGCCAGCAGTGGTCGCGGGGGGGTATCCTACGAGCAGTACTTC
once	TRBD1	TRBV7-2	TRBJ2-2	CASSLSRQGTGELFF	TGTGCCAGCAGCCTCTCAAGACAGGGAACCGGGGAGCTGTTTTTT
NA	NA	TRBV7-2	TRBJ1-2	CAGQDQGNYGYTF	TGTGCCGGCCAGGATCAGGGGAACTATGGCTACACCTTC